Listed here are 16 T cell receptor delta chains from one sample, sequenced in a study of gamma-delta chains in newborns, infants, children. TCRdb reanalyzed the reads using CATT. The repertoire holds some 1,300 delta-chain clones, with around 0.98% as singletons. The sequenced material came from blood. Receptor source: a child in good health.

Regarding this clone: Only one base separates this from a far larger clonotype, so it likely reflects a read error. The chain joins TRDV2 to TRDJ1; TRDD3 matches 7 bases. The CDR3 extends over 15 amino acids. Germline V lookup: CDR1 GEAIGNYY, CDR2 EKD. V lost 5 bases and J lost 3; bases outside the gene matches: 11. CDR3 bases: TGTGCCTGTGGCTCAATAGGGGATAAAGCCGATAAACTCATCTTT. Amino acid sequence: CACGSIGDKADKLIF.

This clone is deemed large. Different DNA sequences within this sample yield the same CDR3. The genes are TRDV2 and TRDJ3; the match to TRDD3 covers 8 bases. V dropped 1 base and J dropped 0; count of bases not matched to a gene: 16. From germline, CDR1 is GEAIGNYY and CDR2 EKD. The CDR3 sequence is 22 residues long. In nucleotides, the CDR3 is TGTGCCTGTGACACAATAGCCAGTACTGGGGGCCACAGCTCCTGGGACACCCGACAGATGTTTTTC. Protein: CACDTIASTGGHSSWDTRQMFF.

Only a few counts were recorded for this clone. A single base is all that separates this from a far larger clone, so a read error is likely. The CDR3 sequence: CSCDTVGGSYTDKLIF. DNA of the CDR3: TGTTCCTGTGACACCGTAGGGGGTTCGTACACCGATAAACTCATCTTT. J is TRDJ1 and V is TRDV2; D is perhaps TRDD3 (5 bases). In germline, CDR1 is GEAIGNYY, CDR2 EKD. CDR3 length equals 16 residues.

This clone has more than one count but fewer than ten. Translating this DNA gives a protein that differs at residue 9 from the TCRdb one, which belongs to a much larger clone; a read error is likely, and the protein shown is this translation. The chain links TRDV2 to TRDJ1; D call uncertain. This CDR3 has 15 residues. Germline CDR1 GEAIGNYY, CDR2 EKD. V lost 2 bases and J 3 bases, leaving 15 bases between the germline ends. CDR3 DNA sequence: TGTGCCTGTGACATCGTCGGGTTAGAACCCGATAAACTCATCTTT. This gives the protein CACDIVGLEPDKLIF.

There is no V gene call, and the J gene is TRDJ1; no check of the table's D call, TRDD3, against the DNA was made. The CDR3 consists of 21 residues. CDR3 nucleotides: TGTGCCTGTGACTCTATACGCGGGGTACTGGGGGATACGCCTGACACCGATAAACTCATCTTT. This codes for CACDSIRGVLGDTPDTDKLIF.

For this clone: A single base is all that separates this from a far larger clone, so a read error is likely. The rearrangement joins TRDV2 to TRDJ1; D is unresolved. The CDR3 covers 17 residues. Germline values: CDR1 GEAIGNYY, CDR2 EKD. V was trimmed by 0 bases and J by 0 bases, leaving 16 bases between them. This CDR3 is CACDTVGKDPHTDKLIF. The DNA of the CDR3 is TGTGCCTGTGACACCGTAGGGAAGGATCCTCACACCGATAAACTCATCTTT.

Turning to this clone: Since a far larger clone is one base different, this is likely a read error. This rearrangement joins TRDV2 to TRDJ3, with 9 bases aligning to TRDD3. This CDR3 is built from 20 residues. Germline-derived CDR1 and CDR2 are GEAIGNYY and EKD. The CDR3 loop is CACDRIPTGGASRDTRQMFF. CDR3 DNA sequence: TGTGCCTGTGATAGAATCCCGACTGGGGGAGCCTCCCGGGACACCCGACAGATGTTTTTC.

Worth noting for this clone: Compared with germline, one end of the junction differs, possibly owing to a read error. The rearrangement links TRDV1 to TRDJ3; 10 bases fit TRDD3. Germline CDR1 and CDR2: TSWWSYY and QGS. The length of the CDR3 is 21 residues. The chain's CDR3 is CALGELGTGGFSSWDTRQMFF. The CDR3 coding sequence is TGTGCCCTTGGGGAACTAGGAACTGGGGGATTCAGCTCCTGGGACACCCGACAGATGTTTTTC.

This clone was counted between two and nine times. A far bigger clonotype differs at one base, so this is likely a read error. The same CDR3 is also encoded by other DNA sequences in this sample. The V and J genes are TRDV2 and TRDJ3, with D maybe TRDD3 (5 bases). The CDR3 has 21 residues. The V end lost 0 bases, the J end lost 1 base, and 21 bases lay between the germline ends. Germline loops: CDR1 GEAIGNYY, CDR2 EKD. CDR3 in amino acids: CACDTVGPGGPSSWDTRQMFF. The CDR3, as DNA: TGTGCCTGTGACACCGTCGGACCAGGGGGGCCTAGTTCCTGGGACACCCGACAGATGTTTTTC.

This clone has a handful of counts. A much larger clonotype is one base distant, so this may be a read error. In DNA form, the CDR3 reads TGTGCCTGTGACACCGTGGGGGCGGATTTGCACGATAAACTCATCTTT. Its translation: CACDTVGADLHDKLIF. The V gene is TRDV2, the J gene TRDJ1, with a tentative D call TRDD3 (6 bases). Germline CDR1 is GEAIGNYY and CDR2 is EKD. The CDR3 totals 16 residues. V lost 0 bases, J lost 4 bases, and 17 bases lay in between.

A remark on this clone: A far larger clone is off by one base, so a read error is likely. Other nucleotide sequences in the sample specify the same CDR3. The rearrangement joins TRDV2 to TRDJ1; TRDD3 matches at 8 bases. This CDR3 contains 18 residues. The V gene's germline CDR1 is GEAIGNYY and CDR2 EKD. The V gene end was trimmed by 3 bases and the J gene end by 0 bases; junction bases not matched to a gene: 14. CDR3 bases: TGTGCCTGTGACCCTCTTCGTACTGGGGGCCCTTACACCGATAAACTCATCTTT. Translation gives CACDPLRTGGPYTDKLIF.

This clone was found a few times. The chain couples TRDV2 to TRDJ2, with 10 bases lining up with TRDD3. The ends lost 2 bases at V and 0 bases at J; junction bases unmatched: 11. Germline loops: CDR1 GEAIGNYY, CDR2 EKD. CDR3 length: 19 residues. In nucleotides, the CDR3 is TGTGCCTGTGACAGGGTACTGGGGGATTCCCAAGCTTTGACAGCACAACTCTTCTTT. Residues: CACDRVLGDSQALTAQLFF.

By proportion, this clone is large (0.1 to 1%). This chain links TRDV2 with TRDJ3; 11 nucleotides align to TRDD3. The CDR3 length is 20 residues. Germline CDR1 reads GEAIGNYY; CDR2 reads EKD. Trimming took 4 bases from V and 0 from J; bases not matched to a gene: 10. The CDR3 reads CACDTVLGDISSWDTRQMFF. Here the CDR3 DNA reads TGTGCCTGTGATACCGTACTGGGGGATATCAGCTCCTGGGACACCCGACAGATGTTTTTC.

About this clone: The protein TCRdb lists belongs to a much larger clone and differs from this DNA's translation at residue 6, which points to a read error; the protein shown is made from the DNA. The CDR3 region has the DNA TGTGCCTGTGACACTATCCCTACCCTGGGGGATATATACACCGATAAACTCATCTTT. Residues: CACDTIPTLGDIYTDKLIF. The chain recombines TRDV2 with TRDJ1, with 10 positions matching TRDD3. The CDR3 runs to 19 residues. Trimming at V came to 1 base and at J to 0 bases, leaving 13 bases not matched to a gene. Germline CDR1 is GEAIGNYY and CDR2 is EKD.

This clone came up a few times. The same CDR3 arises from other DNA sequences in this sample as well. The chain links TRDV2 to TRDJ2, with a possible D match to TRDD3 (5 bases). The CDR3 runs 15 residues. The V gene's germline CDR1 is GEAIGNYY and CDR2 EKD. The ends were cut back, 0 bases at V and 1 base at J, with 8 bases in the middle. The CDR3 bases are TGTGCCTGTGACACCGTAGGGGATTTGACAGCACAACTCTTCTTT. Protein product: CACDTVGDLTAQLFF.

Concerning this clone itself: TCRdb lists the protein of a much larger clone for this DNA, which differs at residue 5, so this is likely a read error; the protein given here is translated from the DNA itself. The chain joins TRDV2 to TRDJ3, with D perhaps TRDD3 (5 bases). Germline CDR1 and CDR2: GEAIGNYY and EKD. This CDR3 comprises 19 residues. For the CDR3, the DNA is TGTGCCTGTGACGCCGGAGGGATCCATAGCTCCTGGGACACCCGACGGATGTTTTTC. Protein product: CACDAGGIHSSWDTRRMFF.